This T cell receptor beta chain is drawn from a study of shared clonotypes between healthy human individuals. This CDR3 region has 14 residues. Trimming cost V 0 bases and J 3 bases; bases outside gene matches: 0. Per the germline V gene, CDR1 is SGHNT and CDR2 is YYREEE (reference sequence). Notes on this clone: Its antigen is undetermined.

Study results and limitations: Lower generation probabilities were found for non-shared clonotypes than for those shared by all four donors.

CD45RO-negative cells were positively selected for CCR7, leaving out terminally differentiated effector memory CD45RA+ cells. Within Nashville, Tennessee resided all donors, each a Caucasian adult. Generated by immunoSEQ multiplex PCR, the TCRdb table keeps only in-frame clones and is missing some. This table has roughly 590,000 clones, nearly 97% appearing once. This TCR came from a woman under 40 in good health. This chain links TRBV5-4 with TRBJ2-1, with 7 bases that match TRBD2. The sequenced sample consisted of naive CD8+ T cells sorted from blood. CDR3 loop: CASSLGDYYNEQFF. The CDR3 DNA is TGTGCCAGCAGCTTGGGGGACTACTACAATGAGCAGTTCTTC.